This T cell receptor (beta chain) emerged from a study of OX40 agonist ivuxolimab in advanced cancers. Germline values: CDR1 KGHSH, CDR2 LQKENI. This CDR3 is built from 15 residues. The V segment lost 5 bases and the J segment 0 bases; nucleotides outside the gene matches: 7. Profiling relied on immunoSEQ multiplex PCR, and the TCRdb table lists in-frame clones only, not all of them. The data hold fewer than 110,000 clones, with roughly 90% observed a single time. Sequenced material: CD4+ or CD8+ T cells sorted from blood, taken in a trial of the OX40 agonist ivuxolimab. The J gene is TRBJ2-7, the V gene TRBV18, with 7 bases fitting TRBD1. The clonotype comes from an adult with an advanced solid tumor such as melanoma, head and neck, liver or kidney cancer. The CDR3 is CASSAGQVSSYEQYF. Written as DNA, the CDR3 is TGTGCCAGCTCAGCTGGACAGGTCAGCTCCTACGAGCAGTACTTC.